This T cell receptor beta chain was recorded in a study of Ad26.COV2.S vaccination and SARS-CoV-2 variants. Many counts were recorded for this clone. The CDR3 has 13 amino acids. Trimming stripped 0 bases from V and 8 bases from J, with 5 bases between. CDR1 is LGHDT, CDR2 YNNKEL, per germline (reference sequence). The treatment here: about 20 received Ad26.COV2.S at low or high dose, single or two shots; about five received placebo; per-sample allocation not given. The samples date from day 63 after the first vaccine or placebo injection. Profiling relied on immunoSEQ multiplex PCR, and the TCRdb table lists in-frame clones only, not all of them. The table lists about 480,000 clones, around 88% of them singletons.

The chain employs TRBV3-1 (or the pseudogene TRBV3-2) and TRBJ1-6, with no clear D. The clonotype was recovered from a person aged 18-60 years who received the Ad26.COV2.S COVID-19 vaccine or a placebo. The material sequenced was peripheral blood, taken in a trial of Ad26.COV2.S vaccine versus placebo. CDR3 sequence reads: CASSQDADSPLHF. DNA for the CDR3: TGTGCCAGCAGCCAAGATGCGGATTCACCCCTCCACTTT.